The present T cell receptor beta chain was sequenced within a study of early stage breast cancer tumors. The wider study: Among around 12 ER+/PR+/HER2- tumors, eight were ductal, four lobular. Samples were sequenced at 9 to 10-fold average coverage.

Trimming pared 5 bases from V and 7 bases from J, leaving 15 bases between. The germline V gene encodes CDR1 SGHNT and CDR2 YENEEA. CDR3 length: 13 amino acids. Clones were read by immunoSEQ multiplex PCR, and TCRdb kept only the in-frame ones, dropping some. This table has 30,000 or so clones, around three quarters appearing once. The clonotype comes from a person between 45 and 65 years old with breast cancer. The chain links TRBV11-3 to TRBJ2-7; D may match TRBD1 or TRBD2 (5 bases each). The source material was blood. The CDR3 loop is CASSPEGGGEQYF. The CDR3 DNA reads TGTGCCAGCAGCCCCGAGGGTGGGGGAGAGCAGTACTTC.